Sequencing of this T cell receptor beta chain was carried out in a study of blood T cell repertoires in COVID-19. Whole-study context: T cells, B-cell-depleted T cells, or PBMCs supplied cDNA or gDNA.

Germline V lookup: CDR1 SGHRS, CDR2 YFSETQ. Trimming removed 4 bases from V and 4 bases from J, with 15 bases in between. The CDR3 spans 15 residues. This clone showed up just a few times. In the study's own analysis: Amplification of reference gene primers provided the estimated nucleated cell counts. Clones were read by immunoSEQ multiplex PCR, and TCRdb kept only the in-frame ones, dropping some. V and J calls and clone size are given by that table; D and trimming were obtained from the DNA. The table includes fewer than 200,000 clones, about nine tenths detected once. The chain joins TRBV5-1 to TRBJ1-3, with D maybe TRBD1 (6 bases). This clonotype was sampled from a woman aged 55-69 years who had recovered from COVID-19. The sequenced material came from peripheral blood. The DNA of the CDR3 is TGCGCCAGCAGCGTAGCCGGGACACCAGGAAACACCATATATTTT. Amino acid sequence: CASSVAGTPGNTIYF.